Below are 23 T cell receptor beta chains sequenced from a single sample in a study of blood T cells in healthy people across ages (dated by TCRdb to the mid-2010s). Libraries were made using 5' RACE. The data were produced on an Illumina HiSeq 2500. A second PCR of 7 to 11 cycles was run with a J-beta primer mix and a sample-barcoded 5' primer. In TCRdb, the public reads were trimmed at Q25 with fastp and aligned with MiXCR, with productive beta chains retained. Each CDR3 protein gets just one entry, which takes the most common genes and DNA from the rows behind it. Counted in this sample were hundreds of thousands of distinct CDR3 sequences; about 28% of them appeared once. The ten largest make up about 18% of the sample. The specimen sequenced was blood. The receptors here all came from a woman older than 75 in good health.

This clonotype was seen repeatedly, ten times or more. The chain carries TRBV20-1 and TRBJ2-3; TRBD2 agrees at 11 bases. This CDR3 region has 13 residues. The V gene's germline CDR1 is DFQATT and CDR2 SNEGSKA (reference sequence). With 6 bases clipped from V and 5 bases from J, the junction kept 4 bases outside the gene matches. The CDR3 bases are TGCAGTGCCATAGCGGGGGGGCGAGATACGCAGTATTTT. Translated: CSAIAGGRDTQYF.

This clonotype was seen only a few times. V and J are TRBV28 and TRBJ2-6; D not certain. Trimming stripped 6 bases from V and 3 bases from J, with 6 bases between. The germline V gene has CDR1 MDHEN and CDR2 SYDVKM. This CDR3 is built from 13 residues. Here the CDR3 DNA reads TGTGCCAGCAGGGGAAATGGGGCCAACGTCCTGACTTTC. Translated: CASRGNGANVLTF. Looking up the rest from reference TRBV28 and TRBJ2-6 gives the full variable domain: DVKVTQSSRYLVKRTGEKVFLECVQDMDHENMFWYRQDPGLGLRLIYFSYDVKMKEKGDIPEGYSVSREKKERFSLILESASTNQTSMYLCASRGNGANVLTFGAGSRLTVL.

This clonotype appeared many times. The chain uses TRBV7-6 and TRBJ2-3; possible D gene TRBD1, 6 bases. Trimming stripped 2 bases from V and 2 bases from J, with 14 bases between. Germline values: CDR1 SGHVS, CDR2 FNYEAQ. The length of the CDR3 is 16 residues. CDR3 DNA sequence: TGTGCCAGCAGCTTAAAGACAGGCCCCATCACAGATACGCAGTATTTT. Translation: CASSLKTGPITDTQYF.

This chain connects TRBV7-2 to TRBJ1-2, with D possibly matching TRBD1 (6 bases). The V gene lost 2 bases and the J gene lost 3 bases, with 16 bases spanning the gap. The CDR3 is 16 residues long. Germline CDR1 reads SGHTA; CDR2 reads FQGNSA. The CDR3 is CASSLSVGRTDYGYTF. The CDR3 DNA follows: TGTGCCAGCAGCTTATCGGTTGGACGGACAGACTATGGCTACACCTTC.

The chain employs TRBV25-1 and TRBJ1-5, with 7 bases lining up with TRBD1. In germline, CDR1 is MGHDK, CDR2 SYGVNS. There are 15 residues in the CDR3. Trimming cost V 8 bases and J 3 bases; bases outside gene matches: 10. CDR3 amino acids: CASHREGALNQPQHF. CDR3 DNA sequence: TGTGCCAGCCATAGGGAGGGGGCCCTCAATCAGCCCCAGCATTTT.

Many counts were recorded for this clonotype. The chain carries TRBV2 and TRBJ2-5, with unresolved D. The CDR3 covers 12 residues. In germline, CDR1 is SNHLY, CDR2 FYNNEI. The V gene lost 7 bases and the J gene lost 11 bases, with 17 bases spanning the gap. The DNA of the CDR3 is TGTGCCAGCACCCGAGACCCTCGTAAGCAGTACTTC. Amino acids: CASTRDPRKQYF.

This clonotype has more than one count but fewer than ten. CDR3 in DNA: TGTGCCAGCAGCCCTCGGACCTCAGCTAACTATGGCTACACCTTC. Protein: CASSPRTSANYGYTF. The V gene is TRBV7-9, the J gene TRBJ1-2, with D unresolved. V was trimmed by 5 bases and J by 0 bases, leaving 13 bases between them. CDR1 is SEHNR, CDR2 FQNEAQ, per germline (reference sequence). CDR3 length: 15 amino acids. The whole variable domain, filled in from reference TRBV7-9 and TRBJ1-2, reads DTGVSQNPRHKITKRGQNVTFRCDPISEHNRLYWYRQTLGQGPEFLTYFQNEAQLEKSRLLSDRFSAERPKGSFSTLEIQRTEQGDSAMYLCASSPRTSANYGYTFGSGTRLTVV.

A note on this clonotype: Just one base apart from a much larger clone, this may be a read error. The chain joins TRBV20-1 to TRBJ2-1; D possibly corresponds to TRBD2 (6 bases). CDR1 DFQATT and CDR2 SNEGSKA come from the germline V gene (reference sequence). The ends were cut back, 3 bases at V and 13 bases at J, with 22 bases in the middle. CDR3 length: 14 residues. CDR3 amino acids: CSASFAEPGETQFF. CDR3 nucleotides: TGCAGTGCTAGTTTCGCGGAACCGGGGGAGACCCAGTTCTTC.

About this clonotype itself: An end of the junction does not agree with germline; a read error may underlie this. J is TRBJ2-5 and V is TRBV7-9, with D unresolved. The J call is doubtful: the DNA matches TRBJ2-7 better. In germline, CDR1 is SEHNR, CDR2 FQNEAQ (reference sequence). The CDR3 length is 13 residues. The CDR3, as DNA: TGTTCCAGCAGCCGACGGTCATCCTACGAGCAGTACTTC. It translates to CSSSRRSSYEQYF.

The sample holds a few counts of this clonotype. The chain links TRBV12-3 or TRBV12-4 to TRBJ2-3; D is undetermined. The CDR3 has 15 residues. Trimming removed 3 bases at V and 11 bases at J, with 21 bases between. The CDR3 sequence: CASSFGSLSADVQYF. Written as DNA, the CDR3 is TGTGCCAGCAGTTTCGGCAGCCTGAGCGCAGATGTGCAGTATTTT.

The chain joins TRBV6-2 or TRBV6-3 to TRBJ1-1; weak D call: TRBD1 (5 bases). Germline CDR1 is MNHEY and CDR2 is SVGEGT. V gave up 7 bases and J gave up 1 base, with 19 bases separating them. There are 16 residues in the CDR3. For the CDR3, the DNA is TGTGCCAGCAACCTATCTCCCCGGACAAGGAACACTGAAGCTTTCTTT. Encoded protein: CASNLSPRTRNTEAFF.

This sequence joins TRBV2 and TRBJ1-1; maybe TRBD1 (6 bases). Germline V lookup: CDR1 SNHLY, CDR2 FYNNEI. V lost 3 bases, J lost 5 bases, and 13 bases lay in between. This CDR3 region has 14 residues. The chain's CDR3 is CASSDPGAGTEAFF. The CDR3, as DNA: TGTGCCAGCAGTGACCCGGGGGCAGGGACTGAAGCTTTCTTT.

This clonotype was seen ten or more times. V is TRBV7-2 and J is TRBJ2-3; unclear D gene. V lost 0 bases and J 6 bases, leaving 13 bases between the germline ends. CDR1 SGHTA and CDR2 FQGNSA come from the germline V gene. The CDR3 extends over 15 amino acids. In DNA form, the CDR3 reads TGTGCCAGCAGCTTAGCGGCACAGAGGAGCGATACGCAGTATTTT. This codes for CASSLAAQRSDTQYF. Based on the CDR3 plus reference TRBV7-2 and TRBJ2-3, the full variable domain is GAGVSQSPSNKVTEKGKDVELRCDPISGHTALYWYRQSLGQGLEFLIYFQGNSAPDKSGLPSDRFSAERTGGSVSTLTIQRTQQEDSAVYLCASSLAAQRSDTQYFGPGTRLTVL.

V and J are TRBV7-2 and TRBJ2-2, with a tentative D call TRBD2 (6 bases). The germline V and J ends were trimmed by 3 bases and 5 bases, with 13 bases remaining between them. Per germline, CDR1 SGHTA and CDR2 FQGNSA. This CDR3 contains 15 residues. The CDR3 spells CASSFWRGPTGELFF. In DNA form, the CDR3 reads TGTGCCAGCAGCTTTTGGAGGGGTCCGACCGGGGAGCTGTTTTTT.

This chain joins TRBV18 and TRBJ2-2; 13 bases fit TRBD2. The ends lost 3 bases at V and 5 bases at J; junction bases unmatched: 3. CDR1 and CDR2 (germline): KGHSH, LQKENI. The CDR3 contains 16 residues. The CDR3 spells CASSPGLAGTTGELFF. The CDR3 DNA sequence: TGTGCCAGCTCACCGGGACTAGCGGGGACGACCGGGGAGCTGTTTTTT.

This clonotype came up a few times. The V call is TRBV12-3 or TRBV12-4, the J call TRBJ2-3, with 12 bases aligning to TRBD2. V lost 7 bases and J lost 4; bases outside the gene matches: 6. The CDR3 is made up of 15 amino acids. CDR3 DNA sequence: TGTGCCAGCAACCTAGCGGGGGGGAGCGCAGATACGCAGTATTTT. Translated: CASNLAGGSADTQYF.

This clonotype was picked up many times. The rearrangement links TRBV9 to TRBJ2-5, with TRBD1 identical over 7 bases. The J segment lost 5 bases and the V segment lost 2 bases, leaving 6 bases of the junction unmatched. Germline lookup yields CDR1 SGDLS and CDR2 YYNGEE. The CDR3 has 14 amino acids. CDR3 sequence reads: CASSVTGSGETQYF. CDR3 coding DNA: TGTGCCAGCAGCGTGACAGGGTCCGGGGAGACCCAGTACTTC.

On this clonotype itself: A much bigger clone sits one base away, suggesting this may be a read error. V is TRBV20-1 and J is TRBJ2-5; TRBD1 matches at 7 bases. The CDR3 runs to 12 residues. Germline lookup yields CDR1 DFQATT and CDR2 SNEGSKA (reference sequence). Trimming cost V 5 bases and J 11 bases; bases outside gene matches: 11. The CDR3 DNA sequence: TGCAGTGCTCCGGGACAGAACAATGAGCAGTACTTC. The encoded protein is CSAPGQNNEQYF.

This clonotype has a handful of counts. The chain's CDR3 is CASGVQGAQETQYF. The CDR3 DNA sequence: TGTGCCAGCGGCGTACAGGGCGCGCAGGAGACCCAGTACTTC. The V and J genes are TRBV7-2 and TRBJ2-5; tentatively, D is TRBD1 (6 bases). The V end lost 8 bases, the J end lost 5 bases, and 18 bases lay between the germline ends. This CDR3 region has 14 residues. The germline gives CDR1 SGHTA, CDR2 FQGNSA.

The table lists this clonotype with a few counts. The V and J genes are TRBV25-1 and TRBJ1-1; D possibly corresponds to TRBD1 (6 bases). Trimming removed 3 bases from V and 4 bases from J, with 15 bases in between. The germline V gene encodes CDR1 MGHDK and CDR2 SYGVNS. The CDR3 runs to 15 residues. Here the CDR3 reads CASSEHRAGGTEAFF. CDR3 DNA sequence: TGTGCCAGCAGTGAGCACAGGGCTGGGGGCACTGAAGCTTTCTTT.

This clonotype was seen at least ten times. The chain recombines TRBV7-2 with TRBJ2-5; D is perhaps TRBD2 (6 bases). V was cut by 5 bases and J by 5 bases, with 21 bases left in between. The germline gives CDR1 SGHTA, CDR2 FQGNSA. This CDR3 contains 16 residues. As DNA, the CDR3 is TGTGCCAGCAGCCCTCAACCCCGCGGGGTCCAGGAGACCCAGTACTTC. Residues: CASSPQPRGVQETQYF.

With regard to this clonotype: At one end, the junction sequence differs from germline, possibly due to a read error. V usage is TRBV7-2 and J usage is TRBJ1-1, with D perhaps TRBD1 (5 bases). Germline V gene sequence: CDR1 SGHTA, CDR2 FQGNSA. The CDR3 loop spans 14 amino acids. In DNA form, the CDR3 reads TGTGCCGGCAGCTTAGGGGTGGGCCAGGCTGAAGCTTTCTTT. The encoded protein is CAGSLGVGQAEAFF.

The J gene is TRBJ1-2, the V gene TRBV5-5; no reliable D call. Per the germline V gene, CDR1 is SGHKS and CDR2 is YYEKEE (reference sequence). V was trimmed by 4 bases and J by 2 bases, leaving 15 bases between them. CDR3 length equals 15 residues. CDR3 coding DNA: TGTGCCAGCAGCGGCCTTGGACCGGGAAACTATGGCTACACCTTC. It codes for CASSGLGPGNYGYTF.